Below are 30 T cell receptor beta chains sequenced from a single sample in a study of cytomegalovirus exposure and HLA in healthy donors. Primers: 60 Vbeta forward and 13 Jbeta reverse. Clones were sequenced by immunoSEQ multiplex PCR, and TCRdb holds only the in-frame ones, with some missing. Among 160,000 or so clones, about 80% were seen once, and the ten largest hold 5% to 8%. Input material: PBMCs. These receptors all stem from a man in his forties or fifties in good health and CMV-seropositive.

The chain uses TRBV7-8 and TRBJ2-7, with 8 bases lining up with TRBD2. Germline CDR1 and CDR2: SGHVS and FQNEAQ. V was pared by 5 bases and J by 6 bases, with 9 bases of the junction left unmatched. The CDR3 spans 14 residues. The CDR3 reads CASSLGTRLFEQYF. CDR3 in DNA: TGTGCCAGCAGCCTCGGGACTAGACTTTTCGAGCAGTACTTC.

The J gene is TRBJ2-7, the V gene TRBV28; possible D gene TRBD2, 6 bases. V was clipped by 2 bases and J by 10 bases, with 15 bases between them. The CDR3 consists of 13 residues. Germline lookup yields CDR1 MDHEN and CDR2 SYDVKM. The CDR3 nucleotides are TGTGCCAGCAGTTTACGCCTAGCGAATCTTCAGTACTTC. Amino acid sequence: CASSLRLANLQYF. The complete variable domain, with remaining parts taken from reference TRBV28 and TRBJ2-7, reads DVKVTQSSRYLVKRTGEKVFLECVQDMDHENMFWYRQDPGLGLRLIYFSYDVKMKEKGDIPEGYSVSREKKERFSLILESASTNQTSMYLCASSLRLANLQYFGPGTRLTVT.

Note on this clone: A read error may produce the germline difference seen at one junction end. The V call is TRBV5-6, the J call TRBJ2-6, with a tentative D call TRBD1 (5 bases). The CDR3 runs to 15 residues. Germline assignment: CDR1 SGHDT and CDR2 YYEEEE. The CDR3 region has the DNA TGTGCCAGCAGCTTGGGTAACTCTGGGGCCAACGGCCTGACTTTC. As protein: CASSLGNSGANGLTF.

This chain uses TRBV6-1 with TRBJ2-2; D is possibly TRBD1 (5 bases). The CDR3 extends over 14 amino acids. The V and J ends lost 5 bases and 1 base respectively, with 8 bases between them. Germline lookup yields CDR1 MNHNS and CDR2 SASEGT. The CDR3 sequence: CASSPGQNTGELFF. CDR3 DNA: TGTGCCAGCAGTCCAGGACAGAACACCGGGGAGCTGTTTTTT.

This sequence joins TRBV28 and TRBJ2-7; 9 bases align to TRBD2. The CDR3 is 15 residues long. V shed 5 bases and J 6 bases; nucleotides not matched to a gene: 11. CDR1 is MDHEN, CDR2 SYDVKM, per germline. The CDR3 nucleotides read TGTGCCAGCAGTCCCTCTAGCGGGGCAACGGGCGAGCAGTACTTC. Its translation: CASSPSSGATGEQYF. Based on the CDR3 plus reference TRBV28 and TRBJ2-7, the full variable domain is DVKVTQSSRYLVKRTGEKVFLECVQDMDHENMFWYRQDPGLGLRLIYFSYDVKMKEKGDIPEGYSVSREKKERFSLILESASTNQTSMYLCASSPSSGATGEQYFGPGTRLTVT.

Here the CDR3 reads CASSSNNRNGYTF. For the CDR3, the DNA is TGTGCCAGCAGTTCAAATAACAGAAATGGCTACACCTTC. This chain uses TRBV27 with TRBJ1-2; D gene unclear. V was shortened by 4 bases and J by 6 bases, with 12 bases between the two germline ends. CDR3 length: 13 residues. The V gene's germline CDR1 is MNHEY and CDR2 SMNVEV (reference sequence).

The V and J genes are TRBV18 and TRBJ2-1; 12 bases are a match to TRBD2. Losses at the gene ends were 0 bases for V and 1 base for J; bases not matched to a gene: 10. The CDR3 has 20 amino acids. Germline assignment: CDR1 KGHSH and CDR2 LQKENI. CDR3 amino acids: CASSPPPGLAGSRSYNEQFF. CDR3 nucleotide sequence: TGTGCCAGCTCACCACCCCCCGGACTAGCGGGAAGTAGGTCCTACAATGAGCAGTTCTTC.

The rearrangement uses TRBV7-2 and TRBJ1-4; D perhaps matches TRBD1 (6 bases). The germline gives CDR1 SGHTA, CDR2 FQGNSA. Trimming left V 5 bases short and J 0 bases short, with 16 bases between. The CDR3 covers 17 residues. CDR3: CASSPQAQGATNEKLFF. In nucleotides, the CDR3 is TGTGCCAGCAGCCCCCAAGCACAGGGTGCAACTAATGAAAAACTGTTTTTT.

The rearrangement links TRBV4-2 to TRBJ2-1; 7 positions match TRBD2. Looked up from germline, CDR1 is LGHNA and CDR2 is YNFKEQ. There are 16 residues in the CDR3. V gave up 0 bases and J gave up 0 bases; unmatched junction bases: 2. CDR3 in DNA: TGTGCCAGCAGCCAAGAACGCGGGAGCTCCTACAATGAGCAGTTCTTC. As protein: CASSQERGSSYNEQFF.

This chain joins TRBV4-1 and TRBJ2-1; D is unresolved. Trimming took off 1 base at V and 7 bases at J, with 14 bases between the two ends. In germline, CDR1 is MGHRA, CDR2 YSYEKL. The CDR3 is 15 amino acids. CDR3 protein: CASSQGIGARNEQFF. The CDR3 nucleotides are TGCGCCAGCAGCCAAGGGATAGGAGCTCGGAATGAGCAGTTCTTC.

The chain recombines TRBV29-1 with TRBJ2-6, with 9 bases aligning to TRBD1. The CDR3 consists of 16 residues. The trim removed 4 bases at V and 5 bases at J, leaving 9 bases unmatched. Germline CDR1 SQVTM, CDR2 ANQGSEA. The CDR3, as DNA: TGCAGCGTTGGGGGACCAGGACAGGGGAGGGCCAACGTCCTGACTTTC. Translated, it gives CSVGGPGQGRANVLTF.

In this sample, this clone turned up once. The chain carries TRBV27 and TRBJ2-1, with a tentative D call TRBD1 (6 bases). Germline loops: CDR1 MNHEY, CDR2 SMNVEV (reference sequence). Trimming removed 4 bases at V and 9 bases at J, with 19 bases between. CDR3 length: 15 residues. The CDR3 DNA sequence: TGTGCCAGCAGTTGGGCCTTGGACAGAAACGGTGAGCAGTTCTTC. Translation: CASSWALDRNGEQFF.

The genes are TRBV27 and TRBJ2-5; maybe TRBD1 (5 bases). V dropped 4 bases and J dropped 7 bases, with 19 bases sitting between them. This CDR3 has 15 residues. The V gene's germline CDR1 is MNHEY and CDR2 SMNVEV (reference sequence). The CDR3 region is CASSSWTSLRGTQYF. CDR3 bases: TGTGCCAGCAGTTCCTGGACATCCTTGCGTGGGACCCAGTACTTC.

This clone has just one count. The V gene is TRBV5-1, the J gene TRBJ2-1, with D perhaps matching TRBD2 (6 bases). In germline, CDR1 is SGHRS, CDR2 YFSETQ. V was clipped by 0 bases and J by 8 bases, with 12 bases between them. The CDR3 spans 14 residues. The CDR3 spells CASSLETGVDEQFF. For the CDR3, the DNA is TGCGCCAGCAGCTTGGAAACGGGAGTGGATGAGCAGTTCTTC.

The chain links TRBV19 to TRBJ1-5; no reliable D call. CDR1 LNHDA and CDR2 SQIVND come from the germline V gene (reference sequence). V shed 5 bases and J shed 1 base, with 6 bases lying between them. This CDR3 contains 13 residues. The CDR3 loop is CASSDSSNQPQHF. The CDR3 region has the DNA TGTGCCAGTAGTGATAGCAGCAATCAGCCCCAGCATTTT.

This clone was seen only a few times. V usage is TRBV4-2 and J usage is TRBJ2-7; 9 nucleotides line up with TRBD2. J lost 6 bases, V lost 0 bases, and 9 bases had no gene match. CDR1 and CDR2 from the germline V gene are LGHNA and YNFKEQ. The CDR3 runs 16 residues. CDR3 sequence: CASSQDQAGGLTEQYF. DNA of the CDR3: TGTGCCAGCAGCCAAGATCAGGCGGGAGGGCTTACCGAGCAGTACTTC.

This clone has a single count. The chain employs TRBV5-1 and TRBJ2-7; TRBD1 matches at 10 bases. The CDR3 loop spans 18 amino acids. V lost 6 bases to trimming and J lost 1 base; unmatched junction nucleotides: 16. Germline V CDR1 and CDR2: SGHRS, YFSETQ. In DNA, the CDR3 is TGCGCCAGCAAGTTGGACAGGGGGGAACTATCAAGGTCCTACGAGCAGTACTTC. It encodes CASKLDRGELSRSYEQYF.

The genes are TRBV12-5 and TRBJ2-6; D is uncertain. The germline V and J ends were trimmed by 4 bases and 0 bases, with 10 bases remaining between them. CDR3 length: 16 residues. Germline CDR1 LGHNT, CDR2 FRNRAP. In DNA form, the CDR3 reads TGTGCTAGTGGTTCCGGGTGGGTCTCTGGGGCCAACGTCCTGACTTTC. This gives the protein CASGSGWVSGANVLTF.

This clone has more than one count but fewer than ten. V gene TRBV11-3 combines with J gene TRBJ1-4; 8 nucleotides agree with TRBD1. Germline V gene sequence: CDR1 SGHNT, CDR2 YENEEA. This CDR3 is 15 amino acids long. V was clipped by 4 bases and J by 7 bases; unmatched bases: 8. CDR3 in amino acids: CASSYRDRWVEKLFF. CDR3 in DNA: TGTGCCAGCAGCTACCGGGACAGGTGGGTTGAAAAACTGTTTTTT.

The chain recombines TRBV25-1 with TRBJ2-1, with D possibly TRBD2 on 5 matching bases. Looked up from germline, CDR1 is MGHDK and CDR2 is SYGVNS. The ends were cut back, 7 bases at V and 0 bases at J, with 13 bases in the middle. The CDR3 has 15 amino acids. The CDR3 reads CASTKSGSSYNEQFF. CDR3 nucleotides: TGTGCCAGCACGAAAAGCGGAAGCTCCTACAATGAGCAGTTCTTC.

The rearrangement uses TRBV5-1 and TRBJ2-7; a possible D gene is TRBD1 (6 bases). V lost 4 bases to trimming and J lost 1 base, with 15 bases between them. In germline, CDR1 is SGHRS, CDR2 YFSETQ. This CDR3 is built from 15 residues. CDR3 sequence reads: CASSIPRDTSYEQYF. The DNA of the CDR3 is TGCGCCAGCAGCATACCCCGGGACACGTCCTACGAGCAGTACTTC.

This rearrangement joins TRBV18 to TRBJ2-7; 10 nucleotides align to TRBD2. V trimming: 0 bases; J trimming: 3 bases; junction bases outside the gene matches: 5. The CDR3 contains 16 residues. Germline loops: CDR1 KGHSH, CDR2 LQKENI. CDR3: CASSPPTSSGSYEQYF. The CDR3 DNA reads TGTGCCAGCTCACCACCCACGTCTAGCGGGAGCTACGAGCAGTACTTC.

The chain joins TRBV6-6 to TRBJ2-1, with 9 bases that match TRBD2. J gave up 15 bases and V 2 bases, and 17 bases lay outside the gene matches. Looked up from germline, CDR1 is MNHNY and CDR2 is SVGAGI (reference sequence). The length of the CDR3 is 16 residues. The DNA for the CDR3 is TGTGCCAGCAGTTACCTCACCGGGACTAGCTCCCTCAAACTGTTCTTC. This codes for CASSYLTGTSSLKLFF.

This clone was seen a few times. The chain couples TRBV6-4 to TRBJ2-3; the match to TRBD1 covers 8 bases. Germline-derived CDR1 and CDR2 are MRHNA and SNTAGT. Germline trimming cut 6 bases from V and 4 bases from J; bases unmatched to any gene: 6. The length of the CDR3 is 14 residues. CDR3 residues: CASRWDRWSDTQYF. DNA of the CDR3: TGTGCCAGCAGGTGGGACAGGTGGTCAGATACGCAGTATTTT.

V and J are TRBV27 and TRBJ2-7; 14 positions agree with TRBD2. The CDR3 totals 16 residues. V shed 3 bases, J shed 6 bases, and the junction held 7 bases outside the gene matches. Germline V gene sequence: CDR1 MNHEY, CDR2 SMNVEV (reference sequence). The CDR3 DNA reads as TGTGCCAGCAGTTTCGAAGGGACTAGCGGGAGAGGCGAGCAGTACTTC. Amino acids: CASSFEGTSGRGEQYF.

This rearrangement joins TRBV18 to TRBJ2-7; 8 bases map to TRBD1. Germline V lookup: CDR1 KGHSH, CDR2 LQKENI. Trimming took 1 base from V and 7 from J; bases not matched to a gene: 9. The CDR3 extends over 15 amino acids. The CDR3 sequence: CASSPLGQGSGEQYF. The CDR3 nucleotides are TGTGCCAGCTCACCACTAGGACAGGGCTCGGGAGAGCAGTACTTC.

V gene TRBV10-3 combines with J gene TRBJ2-2, with 8 bases lining up with TRBD2. Germline lookup yields CDR1 ENHRY and CDR2 SYGVKD. CDR3 length: 14 amino acids. The V segment lost 7 bases and the J segment 8 bases; nucleotides outside the gene matches: 9. Here the CDR3 DNA reads TGTGCCATCATGGGAGCGGGAGAGGCGGGGGAGCTGTTTTTT. Translating it yields CAIMGAGEAGELFF.

J is TRBJ1-6 and V is TRBV15; a weak D match, TRBD1 (6 bases). CDR3 length equals 17 residues. Germline V CDR1 and CDR2: LNHNV, YYDKDF (reference sequence). Trimming stripped 5 bases from V and 0 bases from J, with 14 bases between. The DNA for the CDR3 is TGTGCCACCAGCCCTAGGGGGGGGAACTCCTATAATTCACCCCTCCACTTT. Translation gives CATSPRGGNSYNSPLHF.

The chain employs TRBV7-8 and TRBJ1-1; TRBD1 is a possible D gene (6 bases). Trimming shortened V by 5 bases and J by 4 bases, and 14 bases separated the two germline ends. The germline V gene has CDR1 SGHVS and CDR2 FQNEAQ. CDR3 size: 14 residues. CDR3 amino acids: CASSVTGRVTEAFF. As DNA, the CDR3 is TGTGCCAGCAGCGTTACAGGGCGGGTCACTGAAGCTTTCTTT.

This clone was picked up a small number of times. Compared with germline, one end of the junction differs, possibly owing to a read error. The V gene is TRBV7-9, the J gene TRBJ2-1; 8 bases are shared with TRBD1. The CDR3 runs 15 residues. Germline V gives CDR1 SEHNR, CDR2 FQNEAQ (reference sequence). CDR3 loop: CSSSPYGQGDNEQFF. CDR3 coding DNA: TGTTCCAGCAGCCCCTACGGACAGGGTGACAATGAGCAGTTCTTC.